The clone carrying this TCR beta chain occurred many times. CDR3 of TCR beta was amplified from genomic DNA via a two-round multiplex PCR. Individual primers that were specific to each TRBV and TRBJ gene served in first-round PCR. TCRdb re-derived calls from the multiplex PCR reads in MiXCR, one entry per CDR3 protein. The sample lists over 11,000 distinct CDR3 sequences, 25% to 30% occurring once. The sample is drawn from a study of prognosis after radiotherapy for stage I lung cancer. Trimming cost V 6 bases and J 0 bases, with 21 bases left between them. This CDR3 has 18 amino acids. Germline CDR1 SEHNR, CDR2 FQNEAQ (reference sequence).

The specimen was PBMCs, collected before or after stereotactic body radiation therapy (not recorded which). The V gene is TRBV7-9, the J gene TRBJ1-5; D may be TRBD1 (5 bases). The clonotype comes from a donor over 45 with non-small cell lung cancer. The CDR3 protein is CASRPYPPRDDSNQPQHF. The CDR3 DNA sequence: TGTGCCAGCAGGCCCTACCCGCCCAGGGACGATAGCAATCAGCCCCAGCATTTT.